A single sample is the source of the 2 T cell receptor beta chains below, sequenced in a study of T cells after yellow fever vaccination. MiXCR was run by TCRdb on the 5' RACE reads, yielding one entry per CDR3 protein. Of 250,000 to 400,000 distinct CDR3 sequences detected, about 4% appear once; the ten largest clones hold around 24%. Specimen: PBMCs, collected 5 days after the yellow fever booster vaccination. The receptors derive from a man between 18 and 29 years old who received the YFV17D yellow fever vaccine.

This clonotype came up many times. The rearrangement links TRBV4-2 to TRBJ2-3; 12 positions agree with TRBD2. The length of the CDR3 is 18 residues. Trimming took 2 bases from V and 0 from J; bases not matched to a gene: 6. Per germline, CDR1 LGHNA and CDR2 YNFKEQ. The CDR3 DNA follows: TGTGCCAGCAGCCAACCCTCCGGGACTAGCGGGAGCACAGATACGCAGTATTTT. It yields the protein CASSQPSGTSGSTDTQYF.

This clonotype was seen at least ten times. V gene TRBV19 combines with J gene TRBJ2-1; D gene unclear. Trimming cost V 5 bases and J 5 bases, with 16 bases left between them. The CDR3 loop spans 15 amino acids. Germline values: CDR1 LNHDA, CDR2 SQIVND (reference sequence). CDR3 region: CASSWRLGRNNEQFF. The CDR3 DNA is TGTGCCAGTAGTTGGCGGTTAGGGCGCAACAATGAGCAGTTCTTC. Full variable domain (missing parts from reference TRBV19 and TRBJ2-1): DGGITQSPKYLFRKEGQNVTLSCEQNLNHDAMYWYRQDPGQGLRLIYYSQIVNDFQKGDIAEGYSVSREKKESFPLTVTSAQKNPTAFYLCASSWRLGRNNEQFFGPGTRLTVL.